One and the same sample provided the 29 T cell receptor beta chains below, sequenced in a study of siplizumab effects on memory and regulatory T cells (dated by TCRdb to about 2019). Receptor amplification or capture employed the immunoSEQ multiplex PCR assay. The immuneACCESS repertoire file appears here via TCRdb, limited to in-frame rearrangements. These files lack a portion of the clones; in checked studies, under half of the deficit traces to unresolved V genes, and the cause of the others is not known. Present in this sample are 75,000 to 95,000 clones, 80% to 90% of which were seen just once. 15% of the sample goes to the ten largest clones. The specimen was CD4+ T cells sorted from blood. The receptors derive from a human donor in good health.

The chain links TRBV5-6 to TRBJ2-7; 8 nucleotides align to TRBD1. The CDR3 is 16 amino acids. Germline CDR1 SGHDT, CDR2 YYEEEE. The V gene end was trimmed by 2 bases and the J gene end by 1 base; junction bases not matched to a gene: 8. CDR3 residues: CASSLETGESSYEQYF. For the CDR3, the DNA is TGTGCCAGCAGCTTAGAGACAGGGGAGAGTTCCTACGAGCAGTACTTC. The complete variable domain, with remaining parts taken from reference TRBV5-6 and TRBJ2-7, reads DAGVTQSPTHLIKTRGQQVTLRCSPKSGHDTVSWYQQALGQGPQFIFQYYEEEERQRGNFPDRFSGHQFPNYSSELNVNALLLGDSALYLCASSLETGESSYEQYFGPGTRLTVT.

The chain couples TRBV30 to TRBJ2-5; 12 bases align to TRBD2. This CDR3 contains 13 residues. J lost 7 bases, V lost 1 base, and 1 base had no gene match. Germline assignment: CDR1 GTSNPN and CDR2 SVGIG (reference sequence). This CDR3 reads CAWSGTSGTTQYF. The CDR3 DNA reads TGTGCCTGGAGTGGGACTAGCGGGACGACCCAGTACTTC. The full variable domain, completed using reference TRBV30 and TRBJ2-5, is SQTIHQWPATLVQPVGSPLSLECTVEGTSNPNLYWYRQAAGRGLQLLFYSVGIGQISSEVPQNLSASRPQDRQFILSSKKLLLSDSGFYLCAWSGTSGTTQYFGPGTRLLVL.

The CDR3 nucleotides are TGTGCCTGGAGGGGGACTAGCGGGAGCCGAGTGGTGAATGAGCAGTTCTTC. Translated, it gives CAWRGTSGSRVVNEQFF. The J gene is TRBJ2-1, the V gene TRBV30; 14 bases line up with TRBD2. V lost 3 bases to trimming and J lost 7 bases; unmatched junction nucleotides: 11. The CDR3 consists of 17 residues. CDR1 is GTSNPN, CDR2 SVGIG, per germline (reference sequence).

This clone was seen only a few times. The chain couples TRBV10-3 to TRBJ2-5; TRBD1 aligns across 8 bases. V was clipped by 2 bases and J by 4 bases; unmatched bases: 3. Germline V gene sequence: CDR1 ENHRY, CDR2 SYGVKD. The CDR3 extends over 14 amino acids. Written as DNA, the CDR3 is TGTGCCATCAGTGAGAGACAGGGGCGAGAGACCCAGTACTTC. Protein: CAISERQGRETQYF.

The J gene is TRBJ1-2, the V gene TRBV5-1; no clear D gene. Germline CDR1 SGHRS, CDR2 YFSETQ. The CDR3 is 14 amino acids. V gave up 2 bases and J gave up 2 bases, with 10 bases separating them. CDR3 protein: CASSFSGENYGYTF. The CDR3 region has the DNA TGCGCCAGCAGCTTTTCAGGAGAAAACTATGGCTACACCTTC.

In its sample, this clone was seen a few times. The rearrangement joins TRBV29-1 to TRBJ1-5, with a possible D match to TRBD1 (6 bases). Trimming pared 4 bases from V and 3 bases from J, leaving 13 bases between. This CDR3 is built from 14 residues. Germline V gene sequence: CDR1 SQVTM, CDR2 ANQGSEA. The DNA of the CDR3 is TGCAGCGTTGCTAGTGGACAGACCAATCAGCCCCAGCATTTT. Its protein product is CSVASGQTNQPQHF.

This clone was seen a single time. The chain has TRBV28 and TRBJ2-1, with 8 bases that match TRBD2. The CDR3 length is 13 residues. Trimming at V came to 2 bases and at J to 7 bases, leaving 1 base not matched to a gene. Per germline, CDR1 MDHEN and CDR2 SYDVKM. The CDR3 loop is CASSLASGNEQFF. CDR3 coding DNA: TGTGCCAGCAGTTTAGCTAGCGGGAATGAGCAGTTCTTC.

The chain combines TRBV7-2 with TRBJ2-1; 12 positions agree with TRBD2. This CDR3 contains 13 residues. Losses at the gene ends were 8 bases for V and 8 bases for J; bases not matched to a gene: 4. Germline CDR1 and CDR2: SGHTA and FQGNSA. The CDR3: CASVTSGSHEQFF. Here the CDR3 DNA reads TGTGCCAGCGTGACTAGCGGGAGCCATGAGCAGTTCTTC. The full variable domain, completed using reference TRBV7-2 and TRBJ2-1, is GAGVSQSPSNKVTEKGKDVELRCDPISGHTALYWYRQSLGQGLEFLIYFQGNSAPDKSGLPSDRFSAERTGGSVSTLTIQRTQQEDSAVYLCASVTSGSHEQFFGPGTRLTVL.

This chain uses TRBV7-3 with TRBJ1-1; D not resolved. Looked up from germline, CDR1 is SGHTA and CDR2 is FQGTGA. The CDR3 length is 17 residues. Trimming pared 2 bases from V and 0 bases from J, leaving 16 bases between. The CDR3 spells CASSLQPFAAMNTEAFF. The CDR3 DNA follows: TGTGCCAGCAGCTTACAGCCCTTCGCGGCCATGAACACTGAAGCTTTCTTT.

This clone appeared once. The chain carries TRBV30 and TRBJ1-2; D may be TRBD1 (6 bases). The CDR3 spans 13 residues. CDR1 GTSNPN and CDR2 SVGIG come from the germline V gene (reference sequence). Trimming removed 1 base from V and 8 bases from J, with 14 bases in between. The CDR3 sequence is CAWSAGALGGYTF. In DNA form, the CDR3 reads TGTGCCTGGAGTGCGGGGGCCCTAGGGGGCTACACCTTC.

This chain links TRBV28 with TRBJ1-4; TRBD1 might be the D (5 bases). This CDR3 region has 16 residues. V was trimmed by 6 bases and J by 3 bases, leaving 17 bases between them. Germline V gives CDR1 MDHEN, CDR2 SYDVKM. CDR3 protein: CASSLLGGSSNEKLFF. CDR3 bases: TGTGCCAGCAGCCTCCTTGGGGGGTCCTCTAATGAAAAACTGTTTTTT.

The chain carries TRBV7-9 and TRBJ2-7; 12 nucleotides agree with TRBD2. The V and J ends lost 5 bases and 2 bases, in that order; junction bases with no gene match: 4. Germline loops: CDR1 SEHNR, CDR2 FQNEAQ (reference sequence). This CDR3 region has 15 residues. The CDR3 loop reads CASSQWTSGTYEQYF. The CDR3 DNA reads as TGTGCCAGCAGCCAATGGACTAGCGGGACCTACGAGCAGTACTTC.

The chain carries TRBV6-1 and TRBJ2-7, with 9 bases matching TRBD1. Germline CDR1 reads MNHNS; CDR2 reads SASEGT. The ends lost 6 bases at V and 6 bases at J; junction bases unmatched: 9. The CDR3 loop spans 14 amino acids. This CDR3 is CASRRDRASIEQYF. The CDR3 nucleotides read TGTGCCAGCAGGCGGGACAGGGCTTCGATCGAGCAGTACTTC.

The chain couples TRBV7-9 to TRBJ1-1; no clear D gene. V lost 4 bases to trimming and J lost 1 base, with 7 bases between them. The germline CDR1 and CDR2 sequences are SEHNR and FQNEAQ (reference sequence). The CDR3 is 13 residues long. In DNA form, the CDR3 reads TGTGCCAGCAGCTGGGTGGGGAACACTGAAGCTTTCTTT. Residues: CASSWVGNTEAFF.

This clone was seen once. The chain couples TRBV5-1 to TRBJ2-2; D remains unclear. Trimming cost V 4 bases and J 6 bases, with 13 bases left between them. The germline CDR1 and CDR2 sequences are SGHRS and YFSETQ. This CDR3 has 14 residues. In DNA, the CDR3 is TGCGCCAGCAGCCTCCTCCCAGAATCCGGGGAGCTGTTTTTT. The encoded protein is CASSLLPESGELFF.

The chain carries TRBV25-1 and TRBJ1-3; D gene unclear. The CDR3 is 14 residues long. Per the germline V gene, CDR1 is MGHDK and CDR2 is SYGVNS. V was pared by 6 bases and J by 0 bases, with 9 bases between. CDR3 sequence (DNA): TGTGCCAGCAGCCCCGAGAGCTCTGGAAACACCATATATTTT. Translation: CASSPESSGNTIYF.

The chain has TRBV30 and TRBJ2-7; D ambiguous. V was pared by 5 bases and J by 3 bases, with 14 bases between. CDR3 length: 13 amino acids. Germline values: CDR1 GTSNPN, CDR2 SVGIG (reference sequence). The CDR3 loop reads CAWVTNPLYEQYF. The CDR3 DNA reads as TGTGCCTGGGTCACAAACCCCCTCTACGAGCAGTACTTC.

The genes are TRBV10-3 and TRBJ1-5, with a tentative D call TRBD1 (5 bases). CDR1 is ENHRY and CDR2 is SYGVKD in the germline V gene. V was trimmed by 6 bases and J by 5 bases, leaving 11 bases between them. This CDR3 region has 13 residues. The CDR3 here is CAISQGRDQPQHF. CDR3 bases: TGTGCCATCAGCCAGGGTCGGGATCAGCCCCAGCATTTT.

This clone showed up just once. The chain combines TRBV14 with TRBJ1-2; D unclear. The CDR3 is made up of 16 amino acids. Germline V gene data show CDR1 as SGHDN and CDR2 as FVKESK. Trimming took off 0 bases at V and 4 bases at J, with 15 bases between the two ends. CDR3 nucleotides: TGTGCCAGCAGCCAAGATCTTTCAGTCCTTTCCTATGGCTACACCTTC. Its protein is CASSQDLSVLSYGYTF.

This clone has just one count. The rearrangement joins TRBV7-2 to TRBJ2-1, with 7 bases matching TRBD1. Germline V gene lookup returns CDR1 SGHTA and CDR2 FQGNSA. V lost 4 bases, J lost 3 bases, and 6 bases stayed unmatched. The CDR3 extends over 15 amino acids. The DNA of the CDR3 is TGTGCCAGCAGCTCCTCGGGACAGCACTACAATGAGCAGTTCTTC. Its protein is CASSSSGQHYNEQFF.

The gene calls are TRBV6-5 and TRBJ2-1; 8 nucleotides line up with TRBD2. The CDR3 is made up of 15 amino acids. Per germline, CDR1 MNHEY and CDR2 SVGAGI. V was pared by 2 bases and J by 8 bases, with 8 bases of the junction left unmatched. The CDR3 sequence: CASSYRGTSSHEQFF. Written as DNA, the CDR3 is TGTGCCAGCAGTTACCGCGGGACTAGTAGCCATGAGCAGTTCTTC.

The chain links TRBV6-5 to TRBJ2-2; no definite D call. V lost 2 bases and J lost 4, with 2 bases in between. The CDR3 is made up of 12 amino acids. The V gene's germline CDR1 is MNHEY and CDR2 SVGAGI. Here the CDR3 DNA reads TGTGCCAGCAGTTACGTCACCGGGGAGCTGTTTTTT. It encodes CASSYVTGELFF.

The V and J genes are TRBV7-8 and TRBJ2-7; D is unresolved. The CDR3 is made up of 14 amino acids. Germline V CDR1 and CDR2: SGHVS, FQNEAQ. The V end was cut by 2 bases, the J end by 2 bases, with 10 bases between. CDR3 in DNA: TGTGCCAGCAGCTTACGCAGTACACCCTACGAGCAGTACTTC. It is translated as CASSLRSTPYEQYF. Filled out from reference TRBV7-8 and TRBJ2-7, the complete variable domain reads GAGVSQSPRYKVAKRGQDVALRCDPISGHVSLFWYQQALGQGPEFLTYFQNEAQLDKSGLPSDRFFAERPEGSVSTLKIQRTQQEDSAVYLCASSLRSTPYEQYFGPGTRLTVT.

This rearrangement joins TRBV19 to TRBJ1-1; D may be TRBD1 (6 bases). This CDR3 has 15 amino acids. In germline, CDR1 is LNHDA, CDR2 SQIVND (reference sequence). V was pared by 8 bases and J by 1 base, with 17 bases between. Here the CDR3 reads CASGAIGGANTEAFF. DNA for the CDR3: TGTGCCAGTGGCGCTATAGGGGGGGCGAACACTGAAGCTTTCTTT.

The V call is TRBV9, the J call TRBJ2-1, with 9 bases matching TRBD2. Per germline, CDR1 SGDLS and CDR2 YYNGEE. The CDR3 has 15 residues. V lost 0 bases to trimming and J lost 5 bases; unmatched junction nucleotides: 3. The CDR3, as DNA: TGTGCCAGCAGCGTAGGGCTAGCGGGGCACAATGAGCAGTTCTTC. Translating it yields CASSVGLAGHNEQFF.

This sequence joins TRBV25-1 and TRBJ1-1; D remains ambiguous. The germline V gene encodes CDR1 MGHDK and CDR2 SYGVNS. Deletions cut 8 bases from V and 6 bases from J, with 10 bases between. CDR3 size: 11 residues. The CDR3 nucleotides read TGTGCCAGCGCTCGATTCCCTGAAGCTTTCTTT. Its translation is CASARFPEAFF.

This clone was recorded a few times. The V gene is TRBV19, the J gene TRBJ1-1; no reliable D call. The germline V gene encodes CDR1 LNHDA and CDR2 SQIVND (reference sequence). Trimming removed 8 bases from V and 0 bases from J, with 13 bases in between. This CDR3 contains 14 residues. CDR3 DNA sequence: TGTGCCAGTTCGAGGAGTAAGGTGAACACTGAAGCTTTCTTT. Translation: CASSRSKVNTEAFF.

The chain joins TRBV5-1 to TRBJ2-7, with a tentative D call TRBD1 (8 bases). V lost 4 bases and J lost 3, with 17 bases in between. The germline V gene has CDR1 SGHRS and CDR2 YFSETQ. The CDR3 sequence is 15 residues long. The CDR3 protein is CASSTGGQVHYEQYF. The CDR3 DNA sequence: TGCGCCAGCAGCACGGGGGGACAGGTGCACTACGAGCAGTACTTC.

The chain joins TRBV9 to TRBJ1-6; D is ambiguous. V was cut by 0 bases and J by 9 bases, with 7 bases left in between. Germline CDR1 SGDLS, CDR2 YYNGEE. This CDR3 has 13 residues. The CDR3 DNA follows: TGTGCCAGCAGCGTAGTTGAGTTTTCACCCCTCCACTTT. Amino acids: CASSVVEFSPLHF.